The rows below give T cell receptor beta chains drawn from one sample of a study of shared clonotypes between healthy human individuals. Measured with immunoSEQ multiplex PCR; TCRdb has only the in-frame clones, and not every one. This table holds 650,000 to 800,000 clones, roughly 72% found once. Sequencing was carried out using memory CD4+ T cells sorted from blood. The receptors derive from a woman in her twenties or thirties in good health. Each CDR3 is given with its conserved first and last residue.

v_gene | CDR3aa
TRBV5-4 | CASSLDPSGYYEQYF
TRBV7-3 | CASSRAGFGETQYF
TRBV2 | CASCLLVSYNEQFF
TRBV5-1 | CASSLELAAGTDTQYF
TRBV4-1 | CASSQAAARTGNEKLFF
TRBV28 | CASSSPTAWSKTQYF
TRBV6-1 | CASLRTGNTGELFF
TRBV2 | CASSELSRLARETQYF
TRBV9 | CASSVSPVGEQPQHF
TRBV28 | CASSLWIGGGNQETQYF
TRBV6-5 | CASSRNTDANYGYTF
TRBV27 | CASSLSPRPHQNNEQFF
TRBV27 | CASWDLLNGELFF
TRBV10-1 | CASSESVLGLGETQYF
TRBV9 | CASSVDGAQYF
TRBV28 | CASSSPGASDEQYF
TRBV25-1 | CASGTLGYQETQYF